The clone carrying this T cell receptor beta chain was detected many times. This sample is part of a study of neurological immune-mediated disorders. J was trimmed by 3 bases and V by 2 bases; bases with no gene match: 3. The CDR3 consists of 14 residues. Germline loops: CDR1 SGHRS, CDR2 YFSETQ. The team produced cDNA through 5'RACE using 10-nucleotide random UMIs. From 15-18 subjects, over 190 million TCR-beta sequences were obtained in each sequencing run. TCRdb ran MiXCR on the 5' RACE reads and lists one entry per CDR3 protein. The table records about 23,000 distinct CDR3 sequences, 10% to 15% of them present only once.

The TCR was taken from a woman aged 55-69 years with HTLV-1-associated myelopathy (HAM/TSP). This sequence joins TRBV5-1 and TRBJ1-2; 8 bases fit TRBD1. The sample comprised PBMCs. DNA of the CDR3: TGCGCCAGCAGCTTCCAGGGGGCGGACTATGGCTACACCTTC. This sequence encodes CASSFQGADYGYTF.